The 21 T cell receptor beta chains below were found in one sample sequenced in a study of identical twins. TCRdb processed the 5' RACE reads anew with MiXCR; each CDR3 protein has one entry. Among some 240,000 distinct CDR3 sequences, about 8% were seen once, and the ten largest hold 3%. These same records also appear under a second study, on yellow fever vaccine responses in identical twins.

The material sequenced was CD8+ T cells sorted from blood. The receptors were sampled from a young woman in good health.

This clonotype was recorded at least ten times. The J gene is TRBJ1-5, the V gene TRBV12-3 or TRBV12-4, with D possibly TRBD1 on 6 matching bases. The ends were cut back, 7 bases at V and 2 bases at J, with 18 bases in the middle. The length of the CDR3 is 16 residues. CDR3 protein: CASTDSQGIGNQPQHF. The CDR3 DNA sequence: TGTGCCAGCACCGATTCCCAGGGGATCGGCAATCAGCCCCAGCATTTT.

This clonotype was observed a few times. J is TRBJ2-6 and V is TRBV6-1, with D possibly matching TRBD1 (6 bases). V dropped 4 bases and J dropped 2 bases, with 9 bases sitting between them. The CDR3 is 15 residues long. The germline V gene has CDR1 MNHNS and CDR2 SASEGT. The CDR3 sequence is CASSATGTGANVLTF. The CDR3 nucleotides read TGTGCCAGCAGTGCCACAGGGACTGGGGCCAACGTCCTGACTTTC.

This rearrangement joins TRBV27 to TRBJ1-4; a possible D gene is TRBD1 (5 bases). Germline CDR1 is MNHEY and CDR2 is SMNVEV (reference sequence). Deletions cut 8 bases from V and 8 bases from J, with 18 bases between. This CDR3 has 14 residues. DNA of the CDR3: TGTGCCAGCGGGGATCTACCCGGGGGGGAAAAACTGTTTTTT. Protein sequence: CASGDLPGGEKLFF.

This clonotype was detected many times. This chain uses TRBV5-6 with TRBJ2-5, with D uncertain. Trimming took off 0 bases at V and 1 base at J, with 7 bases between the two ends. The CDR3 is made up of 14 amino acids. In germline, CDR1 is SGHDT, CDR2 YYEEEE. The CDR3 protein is CASSLAEIQETQYF. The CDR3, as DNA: TGTGCCAGCAGCTTGGCCGAGATCCAAGAGACCCAGTACTTC.

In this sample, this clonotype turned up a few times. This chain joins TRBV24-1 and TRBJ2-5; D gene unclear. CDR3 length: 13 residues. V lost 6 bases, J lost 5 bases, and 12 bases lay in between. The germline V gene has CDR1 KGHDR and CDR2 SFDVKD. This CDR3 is CATSSDSWETQYF. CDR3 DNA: TGTGCCACCAGTTCGGATTCGTGGGAGACCCAGTACTTC.

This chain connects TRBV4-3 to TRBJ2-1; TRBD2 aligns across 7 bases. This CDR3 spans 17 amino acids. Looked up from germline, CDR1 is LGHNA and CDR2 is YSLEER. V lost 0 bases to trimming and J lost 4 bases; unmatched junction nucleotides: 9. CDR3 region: CASSQDMGEGIYNEQFF. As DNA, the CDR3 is TGCGCCAGCAGCCAAGATATGGGGGAGGGGATTTACAATGAGCAGTTCTTC.

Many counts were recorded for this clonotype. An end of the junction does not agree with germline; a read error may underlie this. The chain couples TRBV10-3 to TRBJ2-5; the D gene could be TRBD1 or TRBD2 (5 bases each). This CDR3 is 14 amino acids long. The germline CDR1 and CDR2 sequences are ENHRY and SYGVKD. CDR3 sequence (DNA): TGTGCCATCAGCCGGGACGAAGAACAAGGGACCCAGTACTTC. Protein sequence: CAISRDEEQGTQYF.

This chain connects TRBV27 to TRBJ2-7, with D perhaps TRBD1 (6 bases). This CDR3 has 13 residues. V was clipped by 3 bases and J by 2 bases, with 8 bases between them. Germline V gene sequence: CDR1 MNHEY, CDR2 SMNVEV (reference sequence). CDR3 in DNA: TGTGCCAGCAGTTTCCGACAGGCCTACGAGCAGTACTTC. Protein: CASSFRQAYEQYF.

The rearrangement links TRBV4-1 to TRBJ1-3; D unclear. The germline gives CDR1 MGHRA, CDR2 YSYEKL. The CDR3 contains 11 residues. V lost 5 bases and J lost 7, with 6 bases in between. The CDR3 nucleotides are TGCGCCAGCAGCTTCGGGAACACCATATATTTT. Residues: CASSFGNTIYF.

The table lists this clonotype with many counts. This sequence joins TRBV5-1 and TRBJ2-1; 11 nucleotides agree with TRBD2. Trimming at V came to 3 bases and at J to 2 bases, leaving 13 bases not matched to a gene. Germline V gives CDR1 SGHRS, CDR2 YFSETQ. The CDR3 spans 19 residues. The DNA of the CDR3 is TGCGCCAGCAGCTCAGTACTGACGACGACTAGCGGGGCCTACAATGAGCAGTTCTTC. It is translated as CASSSVLTTTSGAYNEQFF. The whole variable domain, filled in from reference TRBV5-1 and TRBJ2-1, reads KAGVTQTPRYLIKTRGQQVTLSCSPISGHRSVSWYQQTPGQGLQFLFEYFSETQRNKGNFPGRFSGRQFSNSRSEMNVSTLELGDSALYLCASSSVLTTTSGAYNEQFFGPGTRLTVL.

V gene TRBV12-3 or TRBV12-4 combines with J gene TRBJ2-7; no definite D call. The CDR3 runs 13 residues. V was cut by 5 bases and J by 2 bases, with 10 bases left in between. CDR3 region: CASSRLVTYEQYF. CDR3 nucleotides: TGTGCCAGCAGTCGCCTAGTAACCTACGAGCAGTACTTC.

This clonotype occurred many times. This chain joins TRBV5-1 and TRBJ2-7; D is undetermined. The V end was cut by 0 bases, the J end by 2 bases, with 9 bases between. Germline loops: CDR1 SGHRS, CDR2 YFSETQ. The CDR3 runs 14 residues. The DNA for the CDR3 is TGCGCCAGCAGCTTGGTTACAAATACCTACGAGCAGTACTTC. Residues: CASSLVTNTYEQYF.

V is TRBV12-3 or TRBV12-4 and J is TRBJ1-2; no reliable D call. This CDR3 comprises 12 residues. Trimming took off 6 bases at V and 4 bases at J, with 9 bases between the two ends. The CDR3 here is CASSPGSYGYTF. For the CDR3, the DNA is TGTGCCAGCAGCCCTGGAAGCTATGGCTACACCTTC.

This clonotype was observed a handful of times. The CDR3, as DNA: TGCAGTGCTAGGCCAACAGATGCAGCTAGCACAGATACGCAGTATTTT. Protein sequence: CSARPTDAASTDTQYF. The chain uses TRBV20-1 and TRBJ2-3; D unresolved. V shed 3 bases and J shed 0 bases, with 16 bases lying between them. Germline V gene lookup returns CDR1 DFQATT and CDR2 SNEGSKA (reference sequence). This CDR3 is 16 amino acids long.

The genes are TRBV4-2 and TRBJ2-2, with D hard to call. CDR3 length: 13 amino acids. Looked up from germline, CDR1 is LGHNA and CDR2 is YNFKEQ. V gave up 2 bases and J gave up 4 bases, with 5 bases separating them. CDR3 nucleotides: TGTGCCAGCAGCCAAATTAGCACCGGGGAGCTGTTTTTT. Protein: CASSQISTGELFF.

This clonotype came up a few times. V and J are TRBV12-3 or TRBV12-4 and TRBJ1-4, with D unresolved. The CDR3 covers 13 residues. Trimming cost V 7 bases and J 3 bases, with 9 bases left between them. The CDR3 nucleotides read TGTGCCAGCACTGACAAGGCTAATGAAAAACTGTTTTTT. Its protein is CASTDKANEKLFF.

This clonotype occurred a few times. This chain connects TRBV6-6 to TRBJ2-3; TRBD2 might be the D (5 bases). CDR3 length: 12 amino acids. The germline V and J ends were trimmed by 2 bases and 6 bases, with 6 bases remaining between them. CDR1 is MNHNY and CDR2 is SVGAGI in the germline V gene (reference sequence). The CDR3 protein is CASSYGEDTQYF. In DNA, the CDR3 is TGTGCCAGCAGTTACGGGGAGGATACGCAGTATTTT.

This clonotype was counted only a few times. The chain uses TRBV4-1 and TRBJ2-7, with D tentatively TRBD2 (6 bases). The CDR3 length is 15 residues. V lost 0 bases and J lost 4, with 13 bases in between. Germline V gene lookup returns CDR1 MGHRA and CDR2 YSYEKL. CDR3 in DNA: TGCGCCAGCAGCCAAGATCCCGGGGGTTTGTACGAGCAGTACTTC. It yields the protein CASSQDPGGLYEQYF.

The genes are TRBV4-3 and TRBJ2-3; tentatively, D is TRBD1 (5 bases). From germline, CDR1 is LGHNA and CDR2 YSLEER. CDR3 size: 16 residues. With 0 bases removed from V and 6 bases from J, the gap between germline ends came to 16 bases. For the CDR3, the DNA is TGCGCCAGCAGCCAAGAAGGCAGGGAATTCAGGGATACGCAGTATTTT. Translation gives CASSQEGREFRDTQYF.

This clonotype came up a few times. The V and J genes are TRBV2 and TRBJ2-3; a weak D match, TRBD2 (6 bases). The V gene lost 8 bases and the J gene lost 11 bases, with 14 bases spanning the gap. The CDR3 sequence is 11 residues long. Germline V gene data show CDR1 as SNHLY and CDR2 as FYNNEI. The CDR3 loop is CASPSGDGQYF. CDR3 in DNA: TGTGCCAGCCCTTCGGGGGATGGGCAGTATTTT.

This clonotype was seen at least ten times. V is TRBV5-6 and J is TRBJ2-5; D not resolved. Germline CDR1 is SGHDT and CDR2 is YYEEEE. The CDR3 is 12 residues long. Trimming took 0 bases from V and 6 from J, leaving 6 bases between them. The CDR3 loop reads CASSLDGKTQYF. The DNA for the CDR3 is TGTGCCAGCAGCTTGGATGGGAAGACCCAGTACTTC.